This TCR beta chain was captured in a study of T cells in Graves' hyperthyroidism and ophthalmopathy (dated by TCRdb to the late 2010s). In terms of the full investigation: Peripheral blood was collected at initial diagnosis, before any treatment. After sampling, hyperthyroidism patients received methimazole starting at 30 mg daily, and ophthalmopathy patients received high-dose intravenous methylprednisolone. An independent validation cohort of under 20 hyperthyroidism patients and approximately 16 patients who later progressed to ophthalmopathy tested prospective prediction of ophthalmopathy. The roughly 90 discovery patients were divided at random into training and test sets in a 7:3 ratio. To identify distinguishing TCR V-J signatures, a discovery cohort of around 100 patients was used, comprising 43 with Graves' ophthalmopathy and 57 with stable Graves' hyperthyroidism. Thyroid tissue and blood T-cell repertoires from about six Graves' hyperthyroidism patients were also compared in the study. The paper reports TCR Vbeta CDR3 sequencing of 135 peripheral blood samples: approximately 43 ophthalmopathy, fewer than 85 hyperthyroidism and around 17 progressor patients. The full study reports these points: A 13 V-J signature model separated ophthalmopathy from stable hyperthyroidism, with about 90% sensitivity and roughly 81% specificity in cross-validation and 80%/75% in testing. Sample size was not statistically predetermined, and blinding of investigators to group allocation was not performed. During validation, the model predicted progression to ophthalmopathy a median of about 6.5 months ahead of onset, with around 71% sensitivity and 72% to 80% specificity. Most expanded thyroid clonotypes (frequency above 0.001) were also found in blood, which suggests that blood repertoires may mirror thyroid immune responses.

Ophthalmopathy patients had moderately to severely active disease, with a Clinical Activity Score of 3 or more, a NOSPECS grade of 4 or more, and a disease duration of less than 3 months. Patients with uncontrolled infections, other autoimmune diseases, pregnancy or lactation were excluded. Diagnoses were established on the basis of clinical symptoms, serum thyroxine and TRAb, thyroid ultrasound, and orbital computed tomography. Ficoll-Paque density gradient centrifugation was used to isolate PBMCs from 8.5 to 10 ml of fresh peripheral blood. Total RNA was extracted using Trizol reagent, and RNA quality was assessed on an Agilent 2100 Bioanalyzer. Amplification of TCR beta CDR3 regions was carried out from RNA transcripts. For the first round of RT-PCR on the TCR CDR3, the HTBI primer set was used together with the Qiagen OneStep RT-PCR kit. The libraries were constructed in a second round of multiplex PCR and then size-selected and purified. Sequencing of the libraries was done on an Illumina HiSeq2000 using paired-end 100 bp reads. Concerning the study's data processing: SOAPnuke was used to process the raw data, removing reads that contained adapters or uncalled bases, had a mean Phred below 15, or lacked an exact match to the constant primer or identifier. High-quality paired reads were merged using COPE v1.2.5, and each unique nucleotide sequence was defined as a clonotype. MiTCR v1.1 was used to align clonotypes to the IMGT TRBV, TRBD and TRBJ reference segments. The analysis included only V-J combinations with a frequency above 0.0001, which together covered 99% to 99.2% of the repertoires. The TCS score was defined as F50 (clonal expansion) divided by E x V (chaos), with BLOSUM62-based TCRdist calculated between CDR3 peptides within each V-J. Welch's t-statistics and random forest reduced 500 to 550 V-J features to around 14, which were used in a naive Bayes classifier (R e1071). TCRdb reprocessing: public reads trimmed at Q25 with fastp, clones called with MiXCR, in-frame beta chains kept. When rows share a CDR3 protein, they turn into one entry using the most common DNA and genes. These V and J calls derive from TCRdb rather than the authors' analysis. The sample has about 380,000 distinct CDR3 sequences on record, roughly 18% of them singletons. Of the sample, about 38% falls within the top ten clones.

This clonotype was counted ten times or more. Its antigen remains undetermined. Base-call qualities are not available, and no considerably larger clone is one nucleotide away. The specimen was blood. The clonotype originates from a man aged 18 to 29 with Graves' ophthalmopathy.

CDR3 sequence: CASSPDGTGGYDGSGYTF. The base sequence is TGCGCCAGCAGCCCGGATGGGACAGGGGGCTATGATGGATCTGGCTACACCTTC. The sequence joins TRBV5-1 to TRBJ1-2; 12 middle bases align to TRBD1. Trimming accounts for 4 bases at V and 7 bases at J, while the number of junction bases matched to no gene is 17. Looking up the germline V gene yields CDR1 SGHRS and CDR2 YFSETQ. From the cysteine up to the phenylalanine, the CDR3 has a length of 18 residues. Solely the CDR3 DNA is kept, with 54 bases framed from the first base.